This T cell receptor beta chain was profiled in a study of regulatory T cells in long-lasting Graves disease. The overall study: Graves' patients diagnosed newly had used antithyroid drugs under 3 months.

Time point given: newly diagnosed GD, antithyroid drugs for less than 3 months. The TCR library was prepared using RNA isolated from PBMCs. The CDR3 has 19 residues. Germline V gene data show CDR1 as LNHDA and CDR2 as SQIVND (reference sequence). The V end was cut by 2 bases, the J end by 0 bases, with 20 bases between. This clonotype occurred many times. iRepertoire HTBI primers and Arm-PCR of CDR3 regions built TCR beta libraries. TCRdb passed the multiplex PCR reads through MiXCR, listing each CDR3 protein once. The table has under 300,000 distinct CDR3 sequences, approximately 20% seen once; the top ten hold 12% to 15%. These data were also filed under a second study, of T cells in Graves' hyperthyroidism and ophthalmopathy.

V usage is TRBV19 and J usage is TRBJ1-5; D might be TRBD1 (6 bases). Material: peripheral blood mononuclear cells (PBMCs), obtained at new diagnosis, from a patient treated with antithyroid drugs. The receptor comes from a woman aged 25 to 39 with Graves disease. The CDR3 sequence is CASSITGTHTPYSNQPQHF. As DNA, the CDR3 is TGTGCCAGTAGTATAACCGGGACACACACACCATATAGCAATCAGCCCCAGCATTTT.